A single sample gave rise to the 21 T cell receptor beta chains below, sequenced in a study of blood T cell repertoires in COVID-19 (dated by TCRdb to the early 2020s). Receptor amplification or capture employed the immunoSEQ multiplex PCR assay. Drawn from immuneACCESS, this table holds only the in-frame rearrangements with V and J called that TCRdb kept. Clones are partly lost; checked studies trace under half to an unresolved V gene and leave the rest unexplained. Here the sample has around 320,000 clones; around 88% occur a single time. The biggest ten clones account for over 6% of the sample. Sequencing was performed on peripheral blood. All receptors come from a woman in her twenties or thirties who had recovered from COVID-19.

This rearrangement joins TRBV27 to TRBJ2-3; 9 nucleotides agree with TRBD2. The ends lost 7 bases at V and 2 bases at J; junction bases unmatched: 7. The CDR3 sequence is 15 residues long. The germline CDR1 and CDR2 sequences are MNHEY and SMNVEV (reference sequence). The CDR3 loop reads CASTARGGITDTQYF. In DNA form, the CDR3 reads TGTGCCAGCACGGCGCGGGGGGGCATCACAGATACGCAGTATTTT.

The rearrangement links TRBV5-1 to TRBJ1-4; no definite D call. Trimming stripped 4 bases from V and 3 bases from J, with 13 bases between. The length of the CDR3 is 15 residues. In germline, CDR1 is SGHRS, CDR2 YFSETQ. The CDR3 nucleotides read TGCGCCAGCAGCCCGGGGAGGCAGGCTAATGAAAAACTGTTTTTT. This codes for CASSPGRQANEKLFF.

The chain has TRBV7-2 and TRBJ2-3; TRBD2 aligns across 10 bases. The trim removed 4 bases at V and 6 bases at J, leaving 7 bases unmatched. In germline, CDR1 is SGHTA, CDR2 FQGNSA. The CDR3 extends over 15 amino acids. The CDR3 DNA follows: TGTGCCAGCAGCTCAGGTAGCGGGGGGATGGATACGCAGTATTTT. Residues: CASSSGSGGMDTQYF. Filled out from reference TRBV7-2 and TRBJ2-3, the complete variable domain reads GAGVSQSPSNKVTEKGKDVELRCDPISGHTALYWYRQSLGQGLEFLIYFQGNSAPDKSGLPSDRFSAERTGGSVSTLTIQRTQQEDSAVYLCASSSGSGGMDTQYFGPGTRLTVL.

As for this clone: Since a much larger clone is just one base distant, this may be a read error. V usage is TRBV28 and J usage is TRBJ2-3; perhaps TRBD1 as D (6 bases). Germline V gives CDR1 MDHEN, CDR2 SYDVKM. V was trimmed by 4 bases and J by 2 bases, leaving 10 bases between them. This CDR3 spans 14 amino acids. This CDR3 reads CASSSGQLTDTQYF. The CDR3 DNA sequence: TGTGCCAGCAGTTCCGGACAGCTCACAGATACGCAGTATTTT.

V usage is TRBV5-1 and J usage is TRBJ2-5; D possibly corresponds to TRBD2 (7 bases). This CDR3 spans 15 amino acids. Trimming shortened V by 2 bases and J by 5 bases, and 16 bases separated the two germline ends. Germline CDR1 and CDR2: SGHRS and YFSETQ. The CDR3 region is CASSFVPGGSETQYF. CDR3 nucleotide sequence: TGCGCCAGCAGCTTTGTACCGGGGGGCTCGGAGACCCAGTACTTC.

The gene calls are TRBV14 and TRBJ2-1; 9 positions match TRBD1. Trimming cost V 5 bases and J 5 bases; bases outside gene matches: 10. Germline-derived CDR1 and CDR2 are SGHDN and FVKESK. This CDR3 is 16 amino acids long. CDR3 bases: TGTGCCAGCAGCAGGAGGGACAGGGCCCTCGACAATGAGCAGTTCTTC. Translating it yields CASSRRDRALDNEQFF.

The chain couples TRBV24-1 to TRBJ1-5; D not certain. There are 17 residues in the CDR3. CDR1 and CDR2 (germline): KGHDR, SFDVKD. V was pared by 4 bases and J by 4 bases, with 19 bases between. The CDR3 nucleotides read TGTGCCACCAGTGACGCAAAAGCCCCGCCCGGGAATCAGCCCCAGCATTTT. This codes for CATSDAKAPPGNQPQHF.

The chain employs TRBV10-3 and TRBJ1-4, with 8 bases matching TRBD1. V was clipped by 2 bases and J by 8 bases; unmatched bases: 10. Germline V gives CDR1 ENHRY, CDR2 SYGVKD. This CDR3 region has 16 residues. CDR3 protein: CAISESPPTGEEKLFF. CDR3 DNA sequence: TGTGCCATCAGTGAGAGCCCCCCGACAGGGGAGGAAAAACTGTTTTTT.

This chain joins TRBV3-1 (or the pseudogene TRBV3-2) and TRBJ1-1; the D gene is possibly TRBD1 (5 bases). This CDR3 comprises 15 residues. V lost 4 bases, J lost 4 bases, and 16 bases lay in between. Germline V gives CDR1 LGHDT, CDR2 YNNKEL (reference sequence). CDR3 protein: CASSPKGAVSTEAFF. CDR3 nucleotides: TGTGCCAGCAGCCCGAAAGGGGCAGTAAGCACTGAAGCTTTCTTT.

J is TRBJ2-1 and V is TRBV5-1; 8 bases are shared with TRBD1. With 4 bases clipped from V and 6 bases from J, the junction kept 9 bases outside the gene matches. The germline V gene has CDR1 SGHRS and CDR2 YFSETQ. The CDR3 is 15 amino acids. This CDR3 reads CASSPQGQASNEQFF. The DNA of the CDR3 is TGCGCCAGCAGCCCCCAGGGACAGGCCTCCAATGAGCAGTTCTTC. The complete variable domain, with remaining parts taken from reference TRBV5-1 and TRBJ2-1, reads KAGVTQTPRYLIKTRGQQVTLSCSPISGHRSVSWYQQTPGQGLQFLFEYFSETQRNKGNFPGRFSGRQFSNSRSEMNVSTLELGDSALYLCASSPQGQASNEQFFGPGTRLTVL.

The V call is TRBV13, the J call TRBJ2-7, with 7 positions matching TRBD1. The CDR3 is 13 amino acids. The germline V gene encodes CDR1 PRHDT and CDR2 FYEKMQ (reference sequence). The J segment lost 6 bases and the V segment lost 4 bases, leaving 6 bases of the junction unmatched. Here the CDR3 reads CASSSPTGIEQYF. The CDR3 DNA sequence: TGTGCCAGCAGCTCCCCGACAGGGATCGAGCAGTACTTC. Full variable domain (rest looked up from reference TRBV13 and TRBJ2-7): AAGVIQSPRHLIKEKRETATLKCYPIPRHDTVYWYQQGPGQDPQFLISFYEKMQSDKGSIPDRFSAQQFSDYHSELNMSSLELGDSALYFCASSSPTGIEQYFGPGTRLTVT.

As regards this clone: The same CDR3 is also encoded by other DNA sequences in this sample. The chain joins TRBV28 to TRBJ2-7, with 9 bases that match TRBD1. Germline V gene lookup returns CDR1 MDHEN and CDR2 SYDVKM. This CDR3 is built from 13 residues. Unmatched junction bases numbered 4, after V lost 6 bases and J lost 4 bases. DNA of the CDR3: TGTGCCAGCAGCATAGACAGGGGGTACGAGCAGTACTTC. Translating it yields CASSIDRGYEQYF.

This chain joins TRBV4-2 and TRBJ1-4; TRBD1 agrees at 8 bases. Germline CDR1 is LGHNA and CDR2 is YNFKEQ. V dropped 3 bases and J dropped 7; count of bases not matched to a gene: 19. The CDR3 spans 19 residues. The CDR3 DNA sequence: TGTGCCAGCAGCCAGACAGGACAGGGTTTTTCCTTTGGTACTGAAAAACTGTTTTTT. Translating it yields CASSQTGQGFSFGTEKLFF.

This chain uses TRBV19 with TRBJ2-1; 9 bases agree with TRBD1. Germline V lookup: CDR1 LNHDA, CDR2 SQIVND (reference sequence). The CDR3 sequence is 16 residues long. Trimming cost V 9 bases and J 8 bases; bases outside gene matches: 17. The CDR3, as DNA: TGTGCCAGCCAGAATCGACTCGGGACAGGGTCGCATGAGCAGTTCTTC. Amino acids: CASQNRLGTGSHEQFF.

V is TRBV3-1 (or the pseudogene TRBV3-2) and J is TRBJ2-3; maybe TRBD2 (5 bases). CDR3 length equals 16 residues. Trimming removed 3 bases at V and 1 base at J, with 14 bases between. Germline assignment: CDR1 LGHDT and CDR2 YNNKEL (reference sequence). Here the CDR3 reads CASSQRGGARTDTQYF. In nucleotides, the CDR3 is TGTGCCAGCAGCCAGCGTGGAGGAGCGCGCACAGATACGCAGTATTTT.

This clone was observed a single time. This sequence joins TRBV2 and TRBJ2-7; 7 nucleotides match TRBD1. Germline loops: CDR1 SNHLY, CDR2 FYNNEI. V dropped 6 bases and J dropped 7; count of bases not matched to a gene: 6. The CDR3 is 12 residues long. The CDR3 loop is CASRQGQGEQYF. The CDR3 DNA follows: TGTGCCAGCAGACAGGGGCAGGGAGAGCAGTACTTC.

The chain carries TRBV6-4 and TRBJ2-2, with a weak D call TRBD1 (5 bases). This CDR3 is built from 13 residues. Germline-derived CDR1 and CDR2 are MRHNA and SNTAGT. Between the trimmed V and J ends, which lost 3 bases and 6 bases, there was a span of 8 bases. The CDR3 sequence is CASSEQGSGELFF. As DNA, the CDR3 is TGTGCCAGCAGTGAGCAGGGTTCCGGGGAGCTGTTTTTT.

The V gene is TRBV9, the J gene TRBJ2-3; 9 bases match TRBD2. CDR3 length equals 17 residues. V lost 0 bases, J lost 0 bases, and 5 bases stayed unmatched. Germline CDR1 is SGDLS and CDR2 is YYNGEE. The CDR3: CASSVARTSVSTDTQYF. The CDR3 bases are TGTGCCAGCAGCGTAGCGCGGACTAGCGTTAGCACAGATACGCAGTATTTT.

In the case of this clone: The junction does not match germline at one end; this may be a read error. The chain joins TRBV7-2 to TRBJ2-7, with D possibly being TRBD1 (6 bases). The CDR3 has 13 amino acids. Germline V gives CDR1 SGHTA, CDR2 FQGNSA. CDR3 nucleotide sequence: TGTGCCAGCAGCTCCGGAACAGGGTTTGGCCGGGACTTC. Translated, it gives CASSSGTGFGRDF.

The CDR3 coding sequence is TGTGCCAGCAGCGGTAGGGGACAGGGGGCTCTAGCTGAGCAGTTCTTC. Translating gives CASSGRGQGALAEQFF. The rearrangement uses TRBV9 and TRBJ2-1; TRBD1 aligns across 12 bases. Trimming at V came to 3 bases and at J to 9 bases, leaving 10 bases not matched to a gene. This CDR3 spans 16 amino acids. The germline CDR1 and CDR2 sequences are SGDLS and YYNGEE.

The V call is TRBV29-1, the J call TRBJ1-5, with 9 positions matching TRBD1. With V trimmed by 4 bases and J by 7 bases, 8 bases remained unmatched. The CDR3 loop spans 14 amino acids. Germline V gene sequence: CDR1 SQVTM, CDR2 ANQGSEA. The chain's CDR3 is CSVVRTGARQPQHF. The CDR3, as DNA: TGCAGCGTTGTTCGGACAGGGGCGCGGCAGCCCCAGCATTTT.